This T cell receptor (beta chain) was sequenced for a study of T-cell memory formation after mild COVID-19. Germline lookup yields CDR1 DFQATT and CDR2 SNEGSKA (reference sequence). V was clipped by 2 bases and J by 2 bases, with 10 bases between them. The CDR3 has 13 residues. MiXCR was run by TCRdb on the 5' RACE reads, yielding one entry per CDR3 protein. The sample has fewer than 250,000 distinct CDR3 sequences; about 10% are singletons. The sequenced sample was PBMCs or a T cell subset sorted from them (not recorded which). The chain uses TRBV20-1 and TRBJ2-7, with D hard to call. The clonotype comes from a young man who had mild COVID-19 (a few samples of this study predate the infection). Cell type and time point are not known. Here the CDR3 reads CSARSKEAYEQYF. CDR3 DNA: TGCAGTGCTAGAAGTAAAGAAGCCTACGAGCAGTACTTC.